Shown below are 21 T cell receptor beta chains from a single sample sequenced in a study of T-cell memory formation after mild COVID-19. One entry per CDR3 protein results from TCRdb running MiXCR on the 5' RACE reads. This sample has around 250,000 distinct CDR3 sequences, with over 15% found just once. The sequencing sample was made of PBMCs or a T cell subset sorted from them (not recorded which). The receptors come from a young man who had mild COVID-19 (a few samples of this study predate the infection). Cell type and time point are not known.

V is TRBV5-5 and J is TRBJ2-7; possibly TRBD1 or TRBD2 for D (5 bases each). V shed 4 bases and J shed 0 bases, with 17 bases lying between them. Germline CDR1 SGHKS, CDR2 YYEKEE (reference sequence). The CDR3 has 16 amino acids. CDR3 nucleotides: TGTGCCAGCAGCCGAGAGGGGCGCGCCAGCTCCTACGAGCAGTACTTC. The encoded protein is CASSREGRASSYEQYF.

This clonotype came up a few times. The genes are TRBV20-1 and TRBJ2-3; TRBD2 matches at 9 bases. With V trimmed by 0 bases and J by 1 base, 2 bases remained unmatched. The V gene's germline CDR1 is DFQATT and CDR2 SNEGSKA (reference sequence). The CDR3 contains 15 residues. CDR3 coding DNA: TGCAGTGCTAGAGATCCTAGCGGGGGCACAGATACGCAGTATTTT. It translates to CSARDPSGGTDTQYF.

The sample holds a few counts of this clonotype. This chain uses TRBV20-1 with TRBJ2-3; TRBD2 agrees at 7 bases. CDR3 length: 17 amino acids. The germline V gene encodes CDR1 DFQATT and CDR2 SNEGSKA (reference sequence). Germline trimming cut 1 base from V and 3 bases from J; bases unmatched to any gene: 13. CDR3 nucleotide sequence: TGCAGTGCTAGAGCGGCCGGGGGGACCCCGCGAACAGATACGCAGTATTTT. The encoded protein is CSARAAGGTPRTDTQYF.

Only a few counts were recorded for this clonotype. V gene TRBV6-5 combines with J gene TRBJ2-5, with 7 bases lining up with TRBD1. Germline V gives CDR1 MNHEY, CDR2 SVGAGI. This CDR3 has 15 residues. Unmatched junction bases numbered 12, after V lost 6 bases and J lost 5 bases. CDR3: CASSQYRGRRETQYF. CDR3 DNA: TGTGCCAGCAGCCAATACAGGGGAAGGAGGGAGACCCAGTACTTC.

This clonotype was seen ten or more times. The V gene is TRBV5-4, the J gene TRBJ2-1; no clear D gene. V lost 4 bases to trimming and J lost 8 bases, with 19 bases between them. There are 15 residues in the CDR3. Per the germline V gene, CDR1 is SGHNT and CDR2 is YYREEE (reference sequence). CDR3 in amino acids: CASSRASVGGDEQFF. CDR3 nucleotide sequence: TGTGCCAGCAGCCGGGCCTCGGTAGGTGGCGATGAGCAGTTCTTC.

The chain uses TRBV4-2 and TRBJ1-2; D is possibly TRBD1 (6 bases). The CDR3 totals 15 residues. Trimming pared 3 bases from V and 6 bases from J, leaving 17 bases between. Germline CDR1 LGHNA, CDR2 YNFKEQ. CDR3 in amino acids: CASSHRLSGDDGYTF. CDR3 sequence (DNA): TGTGCCAGCAGCCACAGGCTATCAGGGGACGATGGCTACACCTTC.

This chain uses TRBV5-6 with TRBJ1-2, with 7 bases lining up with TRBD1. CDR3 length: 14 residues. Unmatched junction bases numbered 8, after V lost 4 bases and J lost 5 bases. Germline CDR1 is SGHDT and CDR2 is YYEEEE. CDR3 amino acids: CASSVRDSPYGYTF. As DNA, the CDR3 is TGTGCCAGCAGCGTCCGGGACAGCCCTTATGGCTACACCTTC.

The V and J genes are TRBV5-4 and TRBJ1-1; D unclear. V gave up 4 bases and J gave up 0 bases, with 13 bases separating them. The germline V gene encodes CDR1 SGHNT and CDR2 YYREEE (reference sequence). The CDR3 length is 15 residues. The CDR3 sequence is CASSAGSYMNTEAFF. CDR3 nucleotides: TGTGCCAGCAGCGCTGGTTCGTATATGAACACTGAAGCTTTCTTT.

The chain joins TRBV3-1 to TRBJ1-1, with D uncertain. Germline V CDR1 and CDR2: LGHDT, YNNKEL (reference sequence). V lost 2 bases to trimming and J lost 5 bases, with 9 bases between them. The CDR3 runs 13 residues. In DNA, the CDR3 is TGTGCCAGCAGCCAATTTAGCAGAACTGAAGCTTTCTTT. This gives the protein CASSQFSRTEAFF.

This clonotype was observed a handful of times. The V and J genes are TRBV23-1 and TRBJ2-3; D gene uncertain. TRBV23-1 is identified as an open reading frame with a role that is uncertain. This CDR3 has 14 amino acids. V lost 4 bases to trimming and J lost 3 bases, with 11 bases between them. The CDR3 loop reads CASSPSCFTDTQYF. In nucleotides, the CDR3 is TGCGCCAGCAGTCCGTCGTGTTTTACAGATACGCAGTATTTT.

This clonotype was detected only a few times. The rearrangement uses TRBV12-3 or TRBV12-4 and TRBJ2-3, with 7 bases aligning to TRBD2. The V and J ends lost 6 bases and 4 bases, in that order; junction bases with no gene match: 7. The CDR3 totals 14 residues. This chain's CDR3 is CASRVGGRADTQYF. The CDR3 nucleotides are TGTGCCAGCAGGGTCGGAGGGAGGGCAGATACGCAGTATTTT.

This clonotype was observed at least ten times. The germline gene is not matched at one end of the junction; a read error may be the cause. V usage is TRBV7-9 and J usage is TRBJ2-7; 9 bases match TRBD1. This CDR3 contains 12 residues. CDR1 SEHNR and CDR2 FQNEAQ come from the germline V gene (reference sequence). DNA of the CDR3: TGTGCCAGCAGCGCAACAGGGGGCGCACGGGACTTC. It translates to CASSATGGARDF.

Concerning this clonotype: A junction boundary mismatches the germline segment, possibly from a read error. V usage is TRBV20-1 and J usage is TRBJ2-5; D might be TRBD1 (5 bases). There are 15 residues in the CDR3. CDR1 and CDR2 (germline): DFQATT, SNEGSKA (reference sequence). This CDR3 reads CSATLVTGSQETQYF. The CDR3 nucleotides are TGCAGTGCTACTTTGGTTACAGGCTCCCAAGAGACGCAGTACTTC.

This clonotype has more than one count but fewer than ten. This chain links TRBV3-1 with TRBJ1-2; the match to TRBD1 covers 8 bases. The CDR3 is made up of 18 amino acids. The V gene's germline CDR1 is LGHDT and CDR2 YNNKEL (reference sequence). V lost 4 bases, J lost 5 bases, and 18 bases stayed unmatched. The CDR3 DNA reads TGTGCCAGCAGCCGCACCCAGGGGGCCGCCTCAAACGGGTATGGCTACACCTTC. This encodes CASSRTQGAASNGYGYTF.

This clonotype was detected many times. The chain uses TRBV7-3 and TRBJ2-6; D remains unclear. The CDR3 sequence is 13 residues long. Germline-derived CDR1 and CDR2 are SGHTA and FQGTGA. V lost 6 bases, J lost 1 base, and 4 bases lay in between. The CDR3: CASRPSGANVLTF. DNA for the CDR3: TGTGCCAGCAGGCCTTCTGGGGCCAACGTCCTGACTTTC.

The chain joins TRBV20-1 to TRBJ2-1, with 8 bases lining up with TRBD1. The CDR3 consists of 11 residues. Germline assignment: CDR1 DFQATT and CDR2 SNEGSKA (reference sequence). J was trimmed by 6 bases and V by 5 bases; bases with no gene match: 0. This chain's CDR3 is CSADRGNEQFF. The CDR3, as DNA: TGCAGTGCTGACAGGGGCAATGAGCAGTTCTTC.

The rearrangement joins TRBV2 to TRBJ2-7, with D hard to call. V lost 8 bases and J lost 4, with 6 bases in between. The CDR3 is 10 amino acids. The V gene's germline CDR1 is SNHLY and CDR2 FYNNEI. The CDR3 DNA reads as TGTGCCAGCGGCTATTACGAGCAGTACTTC. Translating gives CASGYYEQYF.

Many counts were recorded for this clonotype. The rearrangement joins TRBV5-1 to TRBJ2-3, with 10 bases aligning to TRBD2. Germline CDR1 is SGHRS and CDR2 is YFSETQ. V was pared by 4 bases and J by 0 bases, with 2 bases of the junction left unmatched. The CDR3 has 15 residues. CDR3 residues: CASSLAGESTDTQYF. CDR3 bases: TGCGCCAGCAGCCTAGCGGGGGAAAGCACAGATACGCAGTATTTT. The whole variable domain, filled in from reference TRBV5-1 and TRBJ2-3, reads KAGVTQTPRYLIKTRGQQVTLSCSPISGHRSVSWYQQTPGQGLQFLFEYFSETQRNKGNFPGRFSGRQFSNSRSEMNVSTLELGDSALYLCASSLAGESTDTQYFGPGTRLTVL.

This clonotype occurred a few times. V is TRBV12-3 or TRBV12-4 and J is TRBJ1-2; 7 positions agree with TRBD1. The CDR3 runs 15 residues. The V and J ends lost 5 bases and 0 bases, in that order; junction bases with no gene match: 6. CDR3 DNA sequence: TGTGCCAGCAGTCAAGACAGGGCCACTAACTATGGCTACACCTTC. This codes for CASSQDRATNYGYTF.

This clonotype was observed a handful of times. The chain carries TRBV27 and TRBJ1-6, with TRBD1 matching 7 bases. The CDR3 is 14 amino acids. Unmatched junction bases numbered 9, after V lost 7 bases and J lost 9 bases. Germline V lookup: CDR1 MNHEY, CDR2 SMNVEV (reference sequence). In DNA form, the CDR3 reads TGTGCCAGCACCCAGGGGGACAGTTTTTCACCCCTCCACTTT. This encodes CASTQGDSFSPLHF.

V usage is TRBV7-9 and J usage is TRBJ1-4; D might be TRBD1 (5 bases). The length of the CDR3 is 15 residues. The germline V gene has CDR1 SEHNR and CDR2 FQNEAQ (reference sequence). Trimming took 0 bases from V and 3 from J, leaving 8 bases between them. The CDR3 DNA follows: TGTGCCAGCAGCTTAGCACAGGCGTCTAATGAAAAACTGTTTTTT. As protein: CASSLAQASNEKLFF. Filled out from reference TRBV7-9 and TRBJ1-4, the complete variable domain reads DTGVSQNPRHKITKRGQNVTFRCDPISEHNRLYWYRQTLGQGPEFLTYFQNEAQLEKSRLLSDRFSAERPKGSFSTLEIQRTEQGDSAMYLCASSLAQASNEKLFFGSGTQLSVL.